One and the same sample provided the 9 T cell receptor beta chains below, sequenced in a study of lymphopenia after photon versus proton radiotherapy. Assay: immunoSEQ multiplex PCR; the TCRdb copy retains only in-frame clones and omits some. The data contain tens of thousands of clones, around four fifths of them singletons. This sample comprised peripheral blood, obtained from a patient treated with photon-based radiotherapy. The receptors here all came from a woman aged 45-59 years with pancreatic cancer.

This chain uses TRBV5-1 with TRBJ2-7, with TRBD2 identical over 8 bases. The CDR3 contains 14 residues. The germline V gene has CDR1 SGHRS and CDR2 YFSETQ. V was pared by 4 bases and J by 2 bases, with 5 bases of the junction left unmatched. CDR3 in DNA: TGCGCCAGCAGCGGTACGGGACTAGCCTACGAGCAGTACTTC. Its translation: CASSGTGLAYEQYF.

CDR3 region: CASSVGVGELFF. DNA of the CDR3: TGTGCCAGCAGCGTAGGGGTGGGGGAGCTGTTTTTT. The chain has TRBV9 and TRBJ2-2; D is ambiguous. Per the germline V gene, CDR1 is SGDLS and CDR2 is YYNGEE. CDR3 length: 12 amino acids. V dropped 0 bases and J dropped 8 bases, with 5 bases sitting between them.

The chain is built from TRBV27 and TRBJ1-5; D is uncertain. Germline lookup yields CDR1 MNHEY and CDR2 SMNVEV (reference sequence). Trimming pared 2 bases from V and 2 bases from J, leaving 10 bases between. The length of the CDR3 is 15 residues. Here the CDR3 reads CASSLGQAGNQPQHF. CDR3 DNA sequence: TGTGCCAGCAGTTTAGGGCAGGCCGGCAATCAGCCCCAGCATTTT.

The rearrangement joins TRBV4-3 to TRBJ2-3; 7 bases align to TRBD2. The J segment lost 0 bases and the V segment lost 0 bases, leaving 12 bases of the junction unmatched. Looked up from germline, CDR1 is LGHNA and CDR2 is YSLEER. The CDR3 is made up of 19 amino acids. In DNA form, the CDR3 reads TGCGCCAGCAGCCAAGACCAGGGTTTAGCGGGTGCTAGCACAGATACGCAGTATTTT. It translates to CASSQDQGLAGASTDTQYF.

Relative to its sample, this clone is medium-sized (0.01 to 0.1%). V and J are TRBV27 and TRBJ2-7; 7 bases agree with TRBD1. Trimming at V came to 6 bases and at J to 2 bases, leaving 10 bases not matched to a gene. This CDR3 contains 15 residues. Germline CDR1 MNHEY, CDR2 SMNVEV (reference sequence). The DNA of the CDR3 is TGTGCCAGCAGCCCCTCCCCGGGACAGACCTACGAGCAGTACTTC. Translation gives CASSPSPGQTYEQYF.

V gene TRBV6-6 combines with J gene TRBJ1-5; perhaps TRBD1 as D (5 bases). Germline V gives CDR1 MNHNY, CDR2 SVGAGI (reference sequence). The germline V and J ends were trimmed by 7 bases and 7 bases, with 14 bases remaining between them. The CDR3 is 13 amino acids. The CDR3: CASINGGGQPQHF. The CDR3 DNA sequence: TGTGCCAGCATCAACGGGGGTGGGCAGCCCCAGCATTTT.

This clone has just a few counts. This chain connects TRBV28 to TRBJ1-2, with D possibly matching TRBD1 (6 bases). In germline, CDR1 is MDHEN, CDR2 SYDVKM. The CDR3 covers 13 residues. V was shortened by 3 bases and J by 8 bases, with 13 bases between the two germline ends. The CDR3 DNA reads as TGTGCCAGCAGTTTTGGGGGGCGATCGGGCTACACCTTC. Protein product: CASSFGGRSGYTF.

V is TRBV9 and J is TRBJ2-5; tentative D call: TRBD1 (6 bases). This CDR3 is 15 amino acids long. In germline, CDR1 is SGDLS, CDR2 YYNGEE. V lost 4 bases and J 5 bases, leaving 18 bases between the germline ends. The chain's CDR3 is CASSPQGHHPETQYF. The CDR3 DNA reads as TGTGCCAGCAGCCCCCAGGGACACCATCCTGAGACCCAGTACTTC.

The V and J genes are TRBV30 and TRBJ1-1, with 11 nucleotides matching TRBD1. The CDR3 consists of 15 residues. V trimming: 3 bases; J trimming: 4 bases; junction bases outside the gene matches: 7. Germline V lookup: CDR1 GTSNPN, CDR2 SVGIG (reference sequence). Here the CDR3 DNA reads TGTGCCTGGAGCCGGCGGACAGGGGGCCGCACTGAAGCTTTCTTT. Amino acid sequence: CAWSRRTGGRTEAFF. Drawing the rest from reference TRBV30 and TRBJ1-1, the complete variable domain is SQTIHQWPATLVQPVGSPLSLECTVEGTSNPNLYWYRQAAGRGLQLLFYSVGIGQISSEVPQNLSASRPQDRQFILSSKKLLLSDSGFYLCAWSRRTGGRTEAFFGQGTRLTVV.